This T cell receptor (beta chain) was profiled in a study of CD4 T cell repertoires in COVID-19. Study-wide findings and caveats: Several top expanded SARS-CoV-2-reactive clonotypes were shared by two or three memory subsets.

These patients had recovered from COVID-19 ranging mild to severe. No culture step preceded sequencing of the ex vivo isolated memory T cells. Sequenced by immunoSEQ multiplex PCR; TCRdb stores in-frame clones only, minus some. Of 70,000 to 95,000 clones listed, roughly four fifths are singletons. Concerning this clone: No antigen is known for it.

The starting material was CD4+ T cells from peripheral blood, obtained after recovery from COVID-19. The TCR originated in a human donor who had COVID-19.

As DNA, the CDR3 is TGTGCCAGCAGCTTAGTTGTCGGTTTCTCTGGAAACACCATATATTTT. Protein: CASSLVVGFSGNTIYF. The chain combines TRBV7-8 with TRBJ1-3, with D uncertain. Germline assignment: CDR1 SGHVS and CDR2 FQNEAQ. V was pared by 1 base and J by 0 bases, with 10 bases between. There are 16 residues in the CDR3.